Sequencing of this T cell receptor (beta chain) was carried out in a study of cytomegalovirus exposure and HLA in healthy donors (dated by TCRdb to 2016 to 2017). General notes on the study: According to a later analysis, one platform produced both the 100 to 150 validation repertoires and the roughly 660 repertoires of the first cohort. The study aimed to test whether cataloging public T cell receptors could reveal signatures of past pathogen exposure. To predict cytomegalovirus infection status, the study brought together high-throughput TCR immunosequencing, statistical association of individual TCRs with disease status, and machine learning. Along with the approximately 600-subject first cohort, a separate validation cohort of more than 90 different subjects was used.

Taken from cysteine to phenylalanine, the CDR3 has 14 residues. Only the CDR3 DNA is retained, 42 bases long and in frame from the first base. Between the V and J ends, shortened by 4 bases and 6 bases respectively, the junction contains 17 bases. CDR1 and CDR2, per the germline V gene, are SGDLS and YYNGEE. On the study overall, not on this receptor specifically: In both the original and validation cohorts, the classifier was reported to diagnose cytomegalovirus status with high specificity and sensitivity. A later analysis found that TCRs clustered in the first cohort also tended to co-occur in the roughly 120 validation repertoires, with just under 95% of cluster scores above 0. A later analysis had no HLA typing for the validation cohort, so co-occurrence there was scored across all 130 or so repertoires. The authors suggested that the approach could potentially be extended to other disease states and immunological phenotypes. In vitro tests confirmed that a few of the cytomegalovirus-associated TCR beta chains recognize cytomegalovirus antigens. The study gave a list of some 150 TCR beta chains associated with cytomegalovirus. Most TCR sequences were observed very rarely across donors, whereas some public TCRs were present in many individuals.

Turning to this clone: Its antigen is still unknown. Base qualities were left out, and no much larger clone turns up one base away.

The donors were included in the validation cohort of 100 to 150 subjects, a group kept apart from the approximately 700-subject first cohort. Library preparation used the immunoSEQ multiplex PCR assay. Concerning the study's data processing: A statistical classification framework was built to diagnose cytomegalovirus status from the catalog of TCR beta chain sequences. TCRdb re-hosts the immuneACCESS table, in-frame sequences only. Its copies lack some clones; in the studies checked, an unresolved V gene accounts for under half of them, and the cause for the rest is not known. V and J calls and clone size are copied from that table; D and trimming were computed from the DNA. Present in this sample are 150,000 to 200,000 clones, approximately 86% of which were seen just once. The leading ten clones occupy more than 2% of the sample.

The V and J segments used are TRBV9 and TRBJ2-7; 6 matching bases give a weak D call of TRBD2. The source of this sequence is a woman aged 18-29 years in good health and CMV-seronegative. Sequences were obtained from PBMCs. The DNA sequence follows: TGTGCCAGCAGCCCAGAGGAGGGTCTGGGCGAGCAGTACTTC. This sequence encodes CASSPEEGLGEQYF.